These 28 T cell receptor beta chains were all obtained from the same sample, sequenced in a study of tumor and adjacent non-tumor tissue in lung cancer. The template was RNA from unsorted bulk tissue. A modified ARM-PCR protocol with three rounds of nested PCR amplified TCRbeta. TCRdb recomputed calls from the multiplex PCR reads with MiXCR, one row per CDR3 protein. This sample has about 68,000 distinct CDR3 sequences, with almost 60% found just once. Sequenced input: lung tumor tissue. The origin of the receptors is a man in his fifties with non-small cell lung cancer.

A note on this clonotype: This may come from a read error, since a much larger clone is one base off. Because the CDR3's place on the DNA is in doubt, the DNA is left out and the CDR3 is given as listed by TCRdb. The genes are TRBV12-3 or TRBV12-4 and TRBJ2-2; whether TRBD1, the table's D call, matches the DNA was not checked. The CDR3 is 15 amino acids long, termini counted. CDR3 sequence reads: CTSSFLAGWTGELFF.

Details on this clonotype: A single base separates this from a much larger clone, so it may be a read error. The chain couples TRBV5-4 to TRBJ2-1, with D maybe TRBD1 (6 bases). The CDR3 is 15 residues long. CDR1 and CDR2 from the germline V gene are SGHNT and YYREEE (reference sequence). CDR3 bases: TGTGCCAGCAACTTGGTACAGGGTATCCACAATGAGCAGTTCTTC. This encodes CASNLVQGIHNEQFF.

As regards this clonotype: One junction end does not reproduce the germline sequence, and a read error may be involved. The chain has TRBV6-1 and TRBJ2-1, with D maybe TRBD2 (5 bases). The CDR3 sequence is 16 residues long. Germline loops: CDR1 MNHNS, CDR2 SASEGT. Here the CDR3 reads CASSGGADPAYNERFF. The CDR3 DNA sequence: TGTGCCAGCAGTGGAGGAGCGGACCCTGCCTACAATGAGCGGTTCTTC.

A remark on this clonotype: With a much larger clone just one base away, this may be a read error. This chain links TRBV30 with TRBJ2-3, with 9 bases fitting TRBD1. Germline V CDR1 and CDR2: GTSNPN, SVGIG (reference sequence). Trimming removed 5 bases from V and 8 bases from J; junction bases left unmatched: 8. The CDR3 contains 13 residues. DNA of the CDR3: TGTGCCTGGGAGCGGACAGGGGACTCTACGCAGTATTTT. Its protein product is CAWERTGDSTQYF.

About this clonotype itself: Possible read error: a much larger clone is one base away. J is TRBJ2-5 and V is TRBV28; no reliable D call. V was cut by 7 bases and J by 4 bases, with 13 bases left in between. This CDR3 comprises 13 residues. Germline CDR1 is MDHEN and CDR2 is SYDVKM. CDR3 sequence reads: CASNPASRETQYF. The CDR3 bases are TGTGCCAGCAACCCGGCTAGTCGAGAGACCCAGTACTTC.

This clonotype was picked up a small number of times. A much larger clone lies a single base off, so this may be a read error. The V and J genes are TRBV10-1 and TRBJ2-2, with D tentatively TRBD1 or TRBD2 (5 bases each). This CDR3 region has 15 residues. Germline assignment: CDR1 WNHNN and CDR2 SYGVQD (reference sequence). The CDR3: CASTEGKEGTGELLF. In DNA form, the CDR3 reads TGCGCCAGCACGGAAGGGAAAGAAGGGACCGGGGAGCTGTTATTT.

As to this clonotype: The CDR3 does not end in the conserved phenylalanine or tryptophan, so this is likely a read error. V usage is TRBV12-3 or TRBV12-4 and J usage is TRBJ2-1; 15 nucleotides match TRBD2. Unmatched junction bases numbered 14, after V lost 6 bases and J lost 8 bases. The CDR3 contains 18 residues. CDR3 sequence reads: CASSRRTSGGADAHEQFL. The CDR3 coding sequence is TGTGCCAGCAGCAGGAGGACTAGCGGGGGGGCCGATGCCCATGAGCAGTTCTTA.

In its sample, this clonotype was seen once. A much larger clone is a single base away; this may be a read error. The J gene is TRBJ1-6, the V gene TRBV5-8; tentative D call: TRBD1 (6 bases). With 4 bases removed from V and 7 bases from J, the gap between germline ends came to 21 bases. CDR3 length equals 17 residues. CDR1 is SGHTS, CDR2 YDEGEE, per germline. The CDR3 is CASSRWTVLSPNSPLHF. Written as DNA, the CDR3 is TGTGCCAGCAGCCGATGGACAGTCCTAAGCCCCAATTCACCCCTCCACTTT.

Only a few counts were recorded for this clonotype. The chain has TRBV5-1 and TRBJ2-5; 8 bases line up with TRBD2. CDR1 is SGHRS and CDR2 is YFSETQ in the germline V gene. The length of the CDR3 is 14 residues. V shed 6 bases, J shed 5 bases, and the junction held 9 bases outside the gene matches. The CDR3 DNA sequence: TGCGCCAGCAACCTAGGGGCGGGAGGTGAGACCCAGTACTTC. It codes for CASNLGAGGETQYF.

With respect to this clonotype: Without the conserved terminal phenylalanine or tryptophan, this CDR3 likely stems from a read error. The limits of the CDR3 on the DNA are not certain, so only TCRdb's listed CDR3 is given. This sequence joins TRBV11-3 and TRBJ2-3; no DNA check was done on the table's D call, TRBD2. The V gene's germline CDR1 is SGHNT and CDR2 YENEEA. The CDR3 length equals 15 residues, ends included. CDR3 sequence reads: CASSAGASGTDTKYY.

The genes are TRBV6-1 and TRBJ1-2; a weak D match, TRBD1 (6 bases). Germline-derived CDR1 and CDR2 are MNHNS and SASEGT. Trimming stripped 2 bases from V and 11 bases from J, with 24 bases between. The CDR3 extends over 16 amino acids. Here the CDR3 DNA reads TGTGCCAGCAGTGAAAACCTCCAGACAGGCGGGAGTGGATACACCTTC. Translating gives CASSENLQTGGSGYTF.

A word on this clonotype: A single base separates this from a much larger clone, so it may be a read error. The rearrangement uses TRBV30 and TRBJ1-2, with a tentative D call TRBD1 (5 bases). The germline gives CDR1 GTSNPN, CDR2 SVGIG (reference sequence). The germline V and J ends were trimmed by 2 bases and 8 bases, with 12 bases remaining between them. This CDR3 is built from 12 residues. CDR3 in amino acids: CAWSTGLGGYTF. Written as DNA, the CDR3 is TGTGCCTGGAGTACAGGCCTCGGGGGCTACACCTTC.

With regard to this clonotype: Given the absence of the conserved phenylalanine or tryptophan at the CDR3 end, a read error is likely. The J gene is TRBJ2-7, the V gene TRBV6-6, with TRBD1 as a possible D gene (6 bases). Germline assignment: CDR1 MNHNY and CDR2 SVGAGI (reference sequence). The CDR3 has 16 residues. In DNA, the CDR3 is TGTACCAGCAGTTACTCGTTCGTCAGGGGTCACTACGAGCAGTACCTC. Its translation: CTSSYSFVRGHYEQYL.

Worth noting for this clonotype: Germline and junction disagree at one end, which may indicate a read error. The J gene is TRBJ2-7, the V gene TRBV11-2; the D gene could be TRBD1 or TRBD2 (5 bases each). Germline loops: CDR1 SGHAT, CDR2 FQNNGV. This CDR3 spans 15 amino acids. The CDR3 sequence: CASSFYRRGVSKQCF. Written as DNA, the CDR3 is TGTGCCAGCAGCTTTTACCGGAGAGGGGTATCCAAGCAGTGCTTC.

With respect to this clonotype: One junction end does not reproduce the germline sequence, and a read error may be involved. The gene calls are TRBV15 and TRBJ1-1, with TRBD1 matching over 7 bases. The CDR3 spans 14 residues. CDR1 is LNHNV, CDR2 YYDKDF, per germline (reference sequence). CDR3 DNA sequence: TGTGCCACCAGCCAGGTGGGACAGAACGCTGAAGCTTTCTTT. Translated: CATSQVGQNAEAFF.

The chain couples TRBV11-2 to TRBJ1-1; D ambiguous. The germline V and J ends were trimmed by 8 bases and 5 bases, with 21 bases remaining between them. This CDR3 comprises 15 residues. The V gene's germline CDR1 is SGHAT and CDR2 FQNNGV. The CDR3 loop reads CASDPWTGSGTEAFF. Here the CDR3 DNA reads TGTGCCAGCGACCCCTGGACTGGCAGTGGTACTGAAGCTTTCTTT.

With regard to this clonotype: Being one base from a much bigger clone, this may be a read error. This chain links TRBV4-1 with TRBJ2-5; possibly TRBD2 for D (6 bases). The V and J ends lost 10 bases and 4 bases respectively, with 19 bases between them. Germline CDR1 reads MGHRA; CDR2 reads YSYEKL. CDR3 length: 14 residues. The CDR3 DNA follows: TGCGCCATCGTGCCTGTGACTAGTCGAGAGACCCAGTACTTC. This encodes CAIVPVTSRETQYF.

Note on this clonotype: A read error is possible here, since a much larger clone lies one base away. The chain is built from TRBV11-2 and TRBJ2-5; D may correspond to TRBD1 or TRBD2 (5 bases each). Germline assignment: CDR1 SGHAT and CDR2 FQNNGV. The CDR3 runs to 14 residues. This CDR3 reads CASSLSGGLEIQYF. For the CDR3, the DNA is TGTGCCAGCAGCTTATCTGGGGGTTTGGAGATCCAGTACTTC.

CDR3 protein: CTSSTPGQNLWNQPQHF. DNA of the CDR3: TGTACGAGCAGTACCCCAGGACAGAATTTGTGGAATCAGCCCCAGCATTTT. V usage is TRBV6-1 and J usage is TRBJ1-5; D is possibly TRBD1 (6 bases). CDR3 length equals 17 residues. The germline gives CDR1 MNHNS, CDR2 SASEGT.

With respect to this clonotype: Germline and junction disagree at one end, which may indicate a read error. The chain couples TRBV11-1 to TRBJ2-3; the match to TRBD2 covers 7 bases. CDR3 length: 14 amino acids. Germline values: CDR1 SGHAT, CDR2 FQDESV (reference sequence). The CDR3 loop is CAGSSSGNSDMKYF. The CDR3 DNA follows: TGTGCCGGCAGCTCCAGCGGGAACTCAGATATGAAGTATTTT.

As to this clonotype: Relative to the germline gene, one junction end is altered; a read error may explain this. The chain carries TRBV4-1 and TRBJ1-1; 7 bases align to TRBD1. There are 16 residues in the CDR3. CDR1 is MGHRA and CDR2 is YSYEKL in the germline V gene. The CDR3 nucleotides are TGCGTCAGCAGCCACGGACAGGTCCTTATGAACACTGAAGCTTTCTTT. This translates into CVSSHGQVLMNTEAFF.

V is TRBV6-6 and J is TRBJ2-7, with D possibly being TRBD2 (6 bases). Trimming shortened V by 5 bases and J by 7 bases, and 18 bases separated the two germline ends. The CDR3 is made up of 14 amino acids. Germline CDR1 reads MNHNY; CDR2 reads SVGAGI (reference sequence). DNA for the CDR3: TGTGCCAGCAGTGACGGCGGGACTGTCTATGAGCAGTACTTC. Its translation is CASSDGGTVYEQYF.

The chain joins TRBV6-5 to TRBJ2-1; D tentatively reads TRBD1 or TRBD2 (6 bases each). The CDR3 runs 15 residues. Trimming cost V 2 bases and J 5 bases, with 13 bases left between them. Germline V gene lookup returns CDR1 MNHEY and CDR2 SVGAGI. The CDR3 protein is CASSYMAGEDNEQFF. The CDR3 region has the DNA TGTGCCAGCAGTTACATGGCAGGGGAGGACAATGAGCAGTTCTTC.

This clonotype has just a few counts. An end of the junction differs from the germline gene, which may be a read error. The chain recombines TRBV28 with TRBJ1-5, with D possibly TRBD1 on 6 matching bases. This CDR3 contains 14 residues. Looked up from germline, CDR1 is MDHEN and CDR2 is SYDVKM. CDR3 amino acids: CASSVVQGNQPQHF. As DNA, the CDR3 is TGTGCCAGCAGCGTAGTACAGGGTAATCAGCCCCAGCATTTC.

The chain carries TRBV6-6 and TRBJ2-3; the D gene could be TRBD1 or TRBD2 (6 bases each). This CDR3 spans 16 amino acids. CDR1 is MNHNY, CDR2 SVGAGI, per germline (reference sequence). V lost 7 bases to trimming and J lost 1 base, with 18 bases between them. The CDR3 DNA reads TGTGCCAGCATCGATCGGGGGCGGTGGGGCACAGATACGCAGTATTTT. Translation: CASIDRGRWGTDTQYF.

Notes on this clonotype: An end of the junction does not agree with germline; a read error may underlie this. This rearrangement joins TRBV6-5 to TRBJ2-6, with 8 bases aligning to TRBD2. CDR1 and CDR2 from the germline V gene are MNHEY and SVGAGI. The CDR3 consists of 17 residues. This chain's CDR3 is CASSQSGGAAGANILAF. CDR3 nucleotides: TGTGCCAGCAGCCAGTCCGGGGGGGCTGCTGGGGCCAACATCCTGGCTTTC.

For this clonotype: A much larger clone sits a single nucleotide away, making a read error possible. This chain links TRBV20-1 with TRBJ2-3; possibly TRBD1 or TRBD2 for D (5 bases each). The germline CDR1 and CDR2 sequences are DFQATT and SNEGSKA (reference sequence). The V end was cut by 2 bases, the J end by 6 bases, with 15 bases between. The CDR3 is made up of 14 amino acids. The CDR3 DNA reads TGCAGTGCTAGACAAACCGGGACGAAGGATACGCAGTATTTT. Translated, it gives CSARQTGTKDTQYF.

V and J are TRBV11-2 and TRBJ1-6; TRBD1 is a possible D gene (6 bases). Germline loops: CDR1 SGHAT, CDR2 FQNNGV. This CDR3 is built from 16 residues. Trimming left V 7 bases short and J 3 bases short, with 16 bases between. CDR3 nucleotide sequence: TGTGCCAGCAACTCCTTGGGACACAACTATAATTCACCCCTCCACTTT. It yields the protein CASNSLGHNYNSPLHF.